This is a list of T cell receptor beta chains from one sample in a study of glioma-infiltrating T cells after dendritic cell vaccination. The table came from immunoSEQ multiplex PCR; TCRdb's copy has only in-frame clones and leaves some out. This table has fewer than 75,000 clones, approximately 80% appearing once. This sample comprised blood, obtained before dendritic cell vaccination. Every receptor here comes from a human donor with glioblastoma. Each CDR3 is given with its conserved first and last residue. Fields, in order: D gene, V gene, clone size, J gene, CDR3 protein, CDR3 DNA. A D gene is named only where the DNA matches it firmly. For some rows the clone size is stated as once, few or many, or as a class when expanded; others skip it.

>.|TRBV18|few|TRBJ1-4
CASSPETVGKEKLFF
TGTGCCAGCTCACCCGAGACAGTAGGAAAAGAAAAACTGTTTTTT
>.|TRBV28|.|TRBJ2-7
CASSLEISSYEQYF
TGTGCCAGCAGTTTAGAGATTAGCTCCTACGAGCAGTACTTC
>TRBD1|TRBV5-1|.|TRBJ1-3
CASSSRTGNSGNTIYF
TGCGCCAGCAGCTCCCGGACAGGGAACTCTGGAAACACCATATATTTT
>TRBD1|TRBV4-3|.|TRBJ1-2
CASSQSRGGPANYGYTF
TGCGCCAGCAGCCAATCAAGAGGGGGCCCTGCTAACTATGGCTACACCTTC
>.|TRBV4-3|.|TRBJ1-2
CASSLIEGGNGYTF
TGCGCCAGCAGCCTAATTGAGGGAGGGAATGGCTACACCTTC
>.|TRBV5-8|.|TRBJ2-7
CASSFLGGSSYEQYF
TGTGCCAGCAGCTTCTTAGGGGGAAGCTCCTACGAGCAGTACTTC
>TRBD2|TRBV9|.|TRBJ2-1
CASSDIAGRPGNEQFF
TGTGCCAGCAGCGACATAGCGGGCCGGCCGGGGAATGAGCAGTTCTTC
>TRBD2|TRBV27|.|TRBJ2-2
CASSGLAGGTGELFF
TGTGCCAGCAGCGGCCTAGCGGGGGGCACCGGGGAGCTGTTTTTT
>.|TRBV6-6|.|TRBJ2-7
CASSLAGSAAEQYF
TGTGCCAGCAGTTTGGCGGGCTCCGCTGCCGAGCAGTACTTC
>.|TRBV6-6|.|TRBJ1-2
CASSYSTGRGGYTF
TGTGCCAGCAGTTACTCAACAGGGAGAGGAGGCTACACCTTC
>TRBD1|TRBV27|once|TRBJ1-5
CASRDTSLTGGSGQPQHF
TGTGCCAGCAGGGACACCTCTCTGACAGGGGGGTCCGGTCAGCCCCAGCATTTT
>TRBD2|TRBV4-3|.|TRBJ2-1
CASSQDSASGGDNEQFF
TGCGCCAGCAGCCAAGATTCGGCTAGCGGGGGAGACAATGAGCAGTTCTTC
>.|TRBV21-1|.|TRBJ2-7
CASSLRGQRYF
TGTGCCAGCAGCCTTCGGGGACAGCGGTACTTC
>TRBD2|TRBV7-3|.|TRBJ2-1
CASSPSGGAYNEQFF
TGTGCCAGCAGCCCCAGCGGGGGGGCCTACAATGAGCAGTTCTTC
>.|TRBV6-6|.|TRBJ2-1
CASSYSKSGGGQFF
TGTGCCAGCAGTTACTCGAAATCGGGTGGTGGGCAGTTCTTC
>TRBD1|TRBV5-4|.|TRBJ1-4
CASSAGRQGANEKLFF
TGTGCCAGCAGCGCGGGAAGACAGGGGGCTAATGAAAAACTGTTTTTT
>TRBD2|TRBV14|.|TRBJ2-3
CASSQERGWEDTQYF
TGTGCCAGCAGCCAGGAGCGGGGGTGGGAAGATACGCAGTATTTT
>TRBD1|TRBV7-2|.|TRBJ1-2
CASSRTRQGFYGYTF
TGTGCCAGCAGCCGGACCCGACAGGGGTTCTATGGCTACACCTTC
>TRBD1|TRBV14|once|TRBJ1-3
CASSLGQGSGNTIYF
TGTGCCAGCAGCCTAGGACAGGGCTCTGGAAACACCATATATTTT
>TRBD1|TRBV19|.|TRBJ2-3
CASNLNPGQGSNTQYF
TGTGCCAGTAACCTAAATCCGGGACAGGGTTCCAATACGCAGTATTTT